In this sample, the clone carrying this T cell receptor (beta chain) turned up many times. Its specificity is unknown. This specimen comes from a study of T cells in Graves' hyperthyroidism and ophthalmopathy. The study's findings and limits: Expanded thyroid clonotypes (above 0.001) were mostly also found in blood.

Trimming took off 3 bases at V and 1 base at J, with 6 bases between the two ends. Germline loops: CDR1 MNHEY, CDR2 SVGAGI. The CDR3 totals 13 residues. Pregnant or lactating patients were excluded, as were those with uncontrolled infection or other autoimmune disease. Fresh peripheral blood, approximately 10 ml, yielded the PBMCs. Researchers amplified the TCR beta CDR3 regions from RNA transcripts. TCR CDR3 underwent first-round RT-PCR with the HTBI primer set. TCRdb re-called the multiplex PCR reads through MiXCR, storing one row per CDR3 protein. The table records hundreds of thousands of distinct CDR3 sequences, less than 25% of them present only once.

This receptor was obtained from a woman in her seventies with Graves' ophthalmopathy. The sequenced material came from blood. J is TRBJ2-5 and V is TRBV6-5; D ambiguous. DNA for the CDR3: TGTGCCAGCAGTTATGATAGCCAAGAGACCCAGTACTTC. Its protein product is CASSYDSQETQYF.